This TCR beta chain was found in a study of T cell changes during pregnancy in multiple sclerosis. This clone was picked up one time. Assay: immunoSEQ multiplex PCR; the TCRdb copy retains only in-frame clones and omits some. In the table there are about 85,000 clones, approximately 93% of which are singletons. This specimen was peripheral blood, taken in the first trimester of pregnancy. The source is a female donor with multiple sclerosis, enrolled in a pregnancy study.

CDR3 sequence (DNA): TGTGCCAGCAGTTTATCATCCGGTCCCGGAAACACCATATATTTT. Translation: CASSLSSGPGNTIYF. The rearrangement joins TRBV27 to TRBJ1-3; D ambiguous. CDR1 and CDR2 from the germline V gene are MNHEY and SMNVEV (reference sequence). This CDR3 has 15 residues. Trimming pared 0 bases from V and 4 bases from J, leaving 10 bases between.